Reported below is one TCR beta chain. No antigen is known for it. This record belongs to a study of cytomegalovirus exposure and HLA in healthy donors. The overall study: Of fewer than 450 genotyped donors, 70% to 85% clustered with self-reported Caucasian donors. Findings and caveats of the study: High specificity and sensitivity for cytomegalovirus status were reported for the classifier. From TCR beta sequences, most subjects' HLA-A and HLA-B alleles were reportedly predicted accurately. Rarity held for most TCR sequences, but there were some public TCRs that occurred in many donors.

13 Jbeta primers and 60 Vbeta primers were used for the PCR. Using immunoSEQ multiplex PCR, the repertoire was profiled, and TCRdb retains in-frame clones only, with some absent. There are about 120,000 clones in the sample; about 59% occur only once, and around 9.7% lies in the top ten. V was pared by 0 bases and J by 2 bases, with 7 bases between. The CDR3 sequence is 14 residues long. From germline, CDR1 is SGDLS and CDR2 YYNGEE. The sequence was collected from a woman aged 40 to 55 in good health and CMV-seropositive. V and J are TRBV9 and TRBJ2-3; D is perhaps TRBD2 (5 bases). Sequencing input: PBMCs. This chain's CDR3 is CASSVEGDTDTQYF. CDR3 nucleotide sequence: TGTGCCAGCAGCGTAGAGGGAGACACAGATACGCAGTATTTT.